Listed below are T cell receptor beta chains from one sample, sequenced in a study of blood T cell repertoires in COVID-19. Only in-frame clones appear in the TCRdb table, and some are missing; sequencing was by immunoSEQ multiplex PCR. The table records about 290,000 clones, 75% to 90% of them present only once. Sequenced sample: PBMCs or T cells enriched from blood (not recorded which). The source is a woman aged 40 to 55 who had recovered from COVID-19. Both conserved end residues are part of each CDR3. The D gene is left open where the match is weak. Clone size, where shown, is once, few, many, or a class for clones that have expanded.

CASRETGTGSEKLFF	TGCGCCAGCAGGGAGACCGGGACAGGTAGTGAAAAACTGTTTTTT	-	TRBD1	TRBV5-1	TRBJ1-4
CASSPTIAGVQIDTQYF	TGTGCCAGCAGTCCGACCATAGCGGGGGTGCAGATAGATACGCAGTATTTT	-	TRBD2	TRBV5-4	TRBJ2-3
CASSRDRGPANYGYTF	TGTGCCAGTAGTAGGGACAGGGGCCCTGCTAACTATGGCTACACCTTC	-	TRBD1	TRBV19	TRBJ1-2
CATRFEQGPNEKLFF	TGTGCCACCCGATTCGAACAGGGACCTAATGAAAAACTGTTTTTT	-	-	TRBV6-5	TRBJ1-4
CAISEGDRAAYEQYF	TGTGCCATCAGTGAAGGGGACAGGGCAGCCTACGAGCAGTACTTC	-	TRBD1	TRBV10-3	TRBJ2-7
CASSLRLYNEQFF	TGTGCCAGCAGCTTAAGACTGTACAATGAGCAGTTCTTC	-	-	TRBV7-8	TRBJ2-1
CASSWAGAYEQYF	TGCGCCAGCAGCTGGGCGGGTGCCTACGAGCAGTACTTC	-	-	TRBV5-1	TRBJ2-7
CASREQGNTEAFF	TGCGCCAGCAGGGAACAGGGGAACACTGAAGCTTTCTTT	-	-	TRBV5-1	TRBJ1-1
CASSQGGEGKTQYF	TGTGCCAGCAGCCAGGGCGGGGAGGGAAAGACCCAGTACTTC	few	TRBD2	TRBV5-4	TRBJ2-5
CASRSGTTTTSYNEQFF	TGTGCCAGCAGATCCGGGACTACCACGACCTCCTACAATGAGCAGTTCTTC	-	TRBD2	TRBV7-9	TRBJ2-1
CASSALRTGNTEAFF	TGTGCCAGCAGCGCCCTGAGGACAGGGAACACTGAAGCTTTCTTT	-	TRBD1	TRBV7-2	TRBJ1-1
CASLDRRNTEAFF	TGTGCCAGCCTTGACAGGCGAAACACTGAAGCTTTCTTT	-	-	TRBV18	TRBJ1-1